The 32 T cell receptor beta chains listed next were all sequenced from one sample in a study of blood T cell repertoires in COVID-19. The data were produced by immunoSEQ multiplex PCR, yet TCRdb's version contains in-frame clones alone and is incomplete. The sample comprises about 380,000 clones, roughly 91% of which are singletons, and less than 1.5% rests with the top ten. The sample was PBMCs or T cells enriched from blood (not recorded which). The receptors originated from a woman in her late teens or twenties who had recovered from COVID-19.

This CDR3 reads CASSQDSGREAGELFF. The CDR3 coding sequence is TGCGCCAGCAGCCAAGATAGTGGCAGGGAAGCCGGGGAGCTGTTTTTT. The rearrangement links TRBV4-3 to TRBJ2-2; D is possibly TRBD1 (5 bases). The germline V gene has CDR1 LGHNA and CDR2 YSLEER. The CDR3 loop spans 16 amino acids. V was shortened by 0 bases and J by 6 bases, with 14 bases between the two germline ends.

This clone was seen a single time. The chain recombines TRBV11-2 with TRBJ2-7; the match to TRBD1 covers 7 bases. The V gene end was trimmed by 4 bases and the J gene end by 3 bases; junction bases not matched to a gene: 6. The germline V gene encodes CDR1 SGHAT and CDR2 FQNNGV. The CDR3 covers 14 residues. The CDR3 region has the DNA TGTGCCAGCAGCTCTAACCGACAGGGCTACGAGCAGTACTTC. As protein: CASSSNRQGYEQYF.

This chain joins TRBV7-8 and TRBJ2-1, with D possibly matching TRBD1 (6 bases). Between the trimmed V and J ends, which lost 6 bases and 8 bases, there was a span of 35 bases. The CDR3 is 20 residues long. Germline CDR1 reads SGHVS; CDR2 reads FQNEAQ. CDR3 DNA sequence: TGTGCCAGCAGACGTCGACCCTACGAGATCCAGGGGCCCCCTGACGATGAGCAGTTCTTC. Its translation is CASRRRPYEIQGPPDDEQFF.

The chain carries TRBV6-5 and TRBJ1-5; possibly TRBD1 for D (6 bases). The V gene's germline CDR1 is MNHEY and CDR2 SVGAGI. The CDR3 has 14 residues. V gave up 6 bases and J gave up 4 bases, with 13 bases separating them. The CDR3 nucleotides are TGTGCCAGCAGCAGGGGACGGTTAAATCAGCCCCAGCATTTT. It encodes CASSRGRLNQPQHF.

This clone came up a few times. The rearrangement uses TRBV5-1 and TRBJ1-4, with a tentative D call TRBD1 (5 bases). This CDR3 has 14 residues. V was cut by 2 bases and J by 6 bases, with 11 bases left in between. Germline lookup yields CDR1 SGHRS and CDR2 YFSETQ. For the CDR3, the DNA is TGCGCCAGCAGCTTCAGTTCGGGGGATGAAAAACTGTTTTTT. This encodes CASSFSSGDEKLFF.

As regards this clone: Other DNA sequences from this sample encode an identical CDR3 as well. The chain is built from TRBV27 and TRBJ2-7, with TRBD1 matching over 10 bases. With V trimmed by 2 bases and J by 0 bases, 1 base remained unmatched. CDR3 length equals 15 residues. Germline CDR1 MNHEY, CDR2 SMNVEV (reference sequence). The CDR3 here is CASSLGQGVSYEQYF. The CDR3 nucleotides read TGTGCCAGCAGTTTAGGACAGGGGGTCTCCTACGAGCAGTACTTC.

The genes are TRBV27 and TRBJ2-7, with 7 bases that match TRBD1. This CDR3 spans 14 amino acids. The J segment lost 0 bases and the V segment lost 1 base, leaving 0 bases of the junction unmatched. CDR1 MNHEY and CDR2 SMNVEV come from the germline V gene (reference sequence). The CDR3 coding sequence is TGTGCCAGCAGTTTATGGGACAGCTCCTACGAGCAGTACTTC. Translated: CASSLWDSSYEQYF.

This chain links TRBV25-1 with TRBJ1-2, with 10 bases that match TRBD1. This CDR3 is 14 amino acids long. The V gene end was trimmed by 4 bases and the J gene end by 5 bases; junction bases not matched to a gene: 4. Germline V gene sequence: CDR1 MGHDK, CDR2 SYGVNS. CDR3 residues: CASSVTGGRYGYTF. CDR3 sequence (DNA): TGTGCCAGCAGTGTGACAGGGGGCAGGTATGGCTACACCTTC.

The genes are TRBV2 and TRBJ1-4, with a weak D call TRBD1 (6 bases). Germline CDR1 is SNHLY and CDR2 is FYNNEI. The CDR3 has 15 residues. Trimming took 1 base from V and 5 from J, leaving 11 bases between them. The CDR3 protein is CASSEVTGRNEKLFF. In nucleotides, the CDR3 is TGTGCCAGCAGTGAAGTGACAGGACGGAATGAAAAACTGTTTTTT. Full variable domain (rest looked up from reference TRBV2 and TRBJ1-4): EPEVTQTPSHQVTQMGQEVILRCVPISNHLYFYWYRQILGQKVEFLVSFYNNEISEKSEIFDDQFSVERPDGSNFTLKIRSTKLEDSAMYFCASSEVTGRNEKLFFGSGTQLSVL.

J is TRBJ1-4 and V is TRBV2; TRBD1 matches 7 bases. The CDR3 has 14 residues. The ends lost 4 bases at V and 5 bases at J; junction bases unmatched: 4. Germline CDR1 SNHLY, CDR2 FYNNEI. The CDR3 region is CASSAGQSNEKLFF. Written as DNA, the CDR3 is TGTGCCAGCAGTGCGGGACAGTCAAATGAAAAACTGTTTTTT.

The chain combines TRBV19 with TRBJ1-1; 10 bases map to TRBD1. From germline, CDR1 is LNHDA and CDR2 SQIVND (reference sequence). The CDR3 spans 13 residues. The V segment lost 6 bases and the J segment 3 bases; nucleotides outside the gene matches: 1. CDR3 coding DNA: TGTGCCAGTAGGGGGACAGGGGACACTGAAGCTTTCTTT. Encoded protein: CASRGTGDTEAFF.

V usage is TRBV7-2 and J usage is TRBJ1-5; 8 nucleotides agree with TRBD1. Looked up from germline, CDR1 is SGHTA and CDR2 is FQGNSA. Trimming cost V 5 bases and J 7 bases; bases outside gene matches: 4. There are 13 residues in the CDR3. CDR3 in amino acids: CASSPGGVQPQHF. The CDR3 DNA follows: TGTGCCAGCAGCCCAGGGGGCGTGCAGCCCCAGCATTTT.

This clone was counted a few times. The chain uses TRBV29-1 and TRBJ1-1; 8 nucleotides agree with TRBD1. The CDR3 sequence is 15 residues long. J lost 1 base, V lost 0 bases, and 4 bases had no gene match. CDR1 and CDR2 from the germline V gene are SQVTM and ANQGSEA. CDR3 DNA sequence: TGCAGCGTTGAAGAGTTGGACAGGGCGAACACTGAAGCTTTCTTT. This translates into CSVEELDRANTEAFF.

V usage is TRBV30 and J usage is TRBJ2-3; D unresolved. The CDR3 has 15 amino acids. Trimming removed 0 bases from V and 1 base from J, with 11 bases in between. Germline loops: CDR1 GTSNPN, CDR2 SVGIG (reference sequence). For the CDR3, the DNA is TGTGCCTGGAGTGTATCGAGCGTGGGCACAGATACGCAGTATTTT. It is translated as CAWSVSSVGTDTQYF.

The chain combines TRBV19 with TRBJ2-1; D unclear. The CDR3 totals 13 residues. Germline V gene sequence: CDR1 LNHDA, CDR2 SQIVND (reference sequence). V was shortened by 5 bases and J by 0 bases, with 5 bases between the two germline ends. The CDR3 DNA reads as TGTGCCAGTAGTCCGGTCTCCTACAATGAGCAGTTCTTC. Protein product: CASSPVSYNEQFF.

As concerns this clone: The same CDR3 arises from other DNA sequences in this sample as well. The DNA for the CDR3 is TGTGCCAGCAGCTTCGAGGGGGCGGGCACTGAAGCTTTCTTT. Amino acid sequence: CASSFEGAGTEAFF. The chain uses TRBV7-9 and TRBJ1-1; 7 nucleotides match TRBD1. The CDR3 has 14 amino acids. Germline loops: CDR1 SEHNR, CDR2 FQNEAQ (reference sequence). The J segment lost 4 bases and the V segment lost 3 bases, leaving 5 bases of the junction unmatched.

The CDR3 sequence: CASSQGGARNSPLHF. The CDR3 DNA reads as TGTGCCAGCAGCCAAGGGGGGGCGAGGAATTCACCCCTCCACTTT. The gene calls are TRBV9 and TRBJ1-6; tentatively, D is TRBD1 (6 bases). The ends were cut back, 4 bases at V and 7 bases at J, with 15 bases in the middle. The length of the CDR3 is 15 residues. Germline V CDR1 and CDR2: SGDLS, YYNGEE.

The CDR3 protein is CASSEVTGRVGELFF. In DNA, the CDR3 is TGTGCCAGCAGTGAAGTGACAGGGCGGGTCGGGGAGCTGTTTTTT. V usage is TRBV2 and J usage is TRBJ2-2, with TRBD1 matching over 7 bases. Per the germline V gene, CDR1 is SNHLY and CDR2 is FYNNEI. V shed 1 base and J 7 bases; nucleotides not matched to a gene: 6. The CDR3 is 15 amino acids.

This chain uses TRBV12-3 or TRBV12-4 with TRBJ2-7; TRBD1 is a possible D gene (6 bases). The CDR3 is 12 residues long. V was pared by 6 bases and J by 3 bases, with 9 bases between. CDR3 DNA sequence: TGTGCCAGCAGCTGGGACAACTACGAGCAGTACTTC. Protein product: CASSWDNYEQYF.

As for this clone: Its ends do not fully match the called genes, so a read error is possible. The chain combines TRBV6-5 with TRBJ1-3, with D uncertain. The CDR3 consists of 12 residues. Germline lookup yields CDR1 MNHEY and CDR2 SVGAGI. CDR3 nucleotide sequence: TGTGCCAGCAGTTCCCGGGTGAAGCAAGCGCGTTTT. This sequence encodes CASSSRVKQARF.

The chain recombines TRBV10-1 with TRBJ2-1; tentative D call: TRBD2 (6 bases). Germline assignment: CDR1 WNHNN and CDR2 SYGVQD (reference sequence). V was clipped by 3 bases and J by 6 bases, with 15 bases between them. The CDR3 has 15 amino acids. The DNA for the CDR3 is TGCGCCAGCAGTGATGCCCTCGGGGGTTCCAATGAGCAGTTCTTC. Translating it yields CASSDALGGSNEQFF.

V and J are TRBV5-4 and TRBJ2-3; possibly TRBD2 for D (6 bases). Germline V lookup: CDR1 SGHNT, CDR2 YYREEE (reference sequence). Trimming took off 4 bases at V and 2 bases at J, with 14 bases between the two ends. CDR3 size: 15 residues. CDR3 DNA: TGTGCCAGCAGCCCCGGGACTCTCAACACAGATACGCAGTATTTT. Its translation: CASSPGTLNTDTQYF.

The chain uses TRBV9 and TRBJ1-2; TRBD1 is a possible D gene (5 bases). This CDR3 is 16 amino acids long. CDR1 SGDLS and CDR2 YYNGEE come from the germline V gene. V lost 2 bases and J lost 1, with 15 bases in between. DNA of the CDR3: TGTGCCAGCAGCGTTAGCCTCGACAGTTATAACTATGGCTACACCTTC. This codes for CASSVSLDSYNYGYTF.

This clone was seen a single time. This chain uses TRBV7-3 with TRBJ2-2; 7 bases are a match to TRBD1. V lost 5 bases, J lost 9 bases, and 12 bases stayed unmatched. The germline V gene encodes CDR1 SGHTA and CDR2 FQGTGA. The CDR3 runs to 15 residues. The CDR3 spells CASSATTGEQRELFF. The CDR3 coding sequence is TGTGCCAGCAGCGCAACTACAGGGGAGCAAAGGGAGCTGTTTTTT.

The chain carries TRBV5-1 and TRBJ2-3; tentative D call: TRBD2 (6 bases). Germline V gene lookup returns CDR1 SGHRS and CDR2 YFSETQ. V lost 4 bases to trimming and J lost 1 base, with 10 bases between them. The CDR3 runs 14 residues. The CDR3 nucleotides are TGCGCCAGCAGCCTGCGGGGAGGCACAGATACGCAGTATTTT. The encoded protein is CASSLRGGTDTQYF.

V gene TRBV27 combines with J gene TRBJ1-5; 10 nucleotides line up with TRBD1. V trimming: 6 bases; J trimming: 4 bases; junction bases outside the gene matches: 6. In germline, CDR1 is MNHEY, CDR2 SMNVEV (reference sequence). This CDR3 is built from 15 residues. The CDR3 loop reads CASRRGQGSNQPQHF. CDR3 nucleotides: TGTGCCAGCAGGAGGGGACAGGGGTCTAATCAGCCCCAGCATTTT.

The chain carries TRBV28 and TRBJ1-4; D is undetermined. The CDR3 covers 13 residues. Looked up from germline, CDR1 is MDHEN and CDR2 is SYDVKM. Trimming removed 1 base from V and 7 bases from J, with 7 bases in between. CDR3 region: CASSLFSPEKLFF. CDR3 coding DNA: TGTGCCAGCAGTTTATTTAGCCCTGAAAAACTGTTTTTT.

The chain uses TRBV3-1 (or the pseudogene TRBV3-2) and TRBJ1-1; 10 nucleotides line up with TRBD1. The germline gives CDR1 LGHDT, CDR2 YNNKEL (reference sequence). The CDR3 totals 15 residues. V trimming: 5 bases; J trimming: 6 bases; junction bases outside the gene matches: 9. DNA for the CDR3: TGTGCCAGCAGCTTCCGGGACAGGGGTTTTGCTGAAGCTTTCTTT. Residues: CASSFRDRGFAEAFF.

The V and J genes are TRBV2 and TRBJ1-3; D not certain. Per germline, CDR1 SNHLY and CDR2 FYNNEI. The germline V and J ends were trimmed by 3 bases and 0 bases, with 9 bases remaining between them. This CDR3 spans 15 amino acids. CDR3 residues: CASSEEGISGNTIYF. CDR3 DNA: TGTGCCAGCAGTGAGGAGGGAATCTCTGGAAACACCATATATTTT.

This clone was observed a handful of times. The V and J genes are TRBV30 and TRBJ2-7; no clear D gene. Germline-derived CDR1 and CDR2 are GTSNPN and SVGIG (reference sequence). V was clipped by 3 bases and J by 9 bases, with 15 bases between them. CDR3 length: 12 amino acids. The CDR3 sequence: CAWSASPTAQYF. In DNA form, the CDR3 reads TGTGCCTGGAGCGCGTCCCCAACCGCGCAGTACTTC.

J is TRBJ2-1 and V is TRBV7-9; perhaps TRBD1 as D (6 bases). Germline CDR1 reads SEHNR; CDR2 reads FQNEAQ (reference sequence). The CDR3 length is 15 residues. V gave up 5 bases and J gave up 0 bases, with 11 bases separating them. CDR3 sequence: CASSPRGSSYNEQFF. The DNA of the CDR3 is TGTGCCAGCAGCCCTAGGGGGAGCTCCTACAATGAGCAGTTCTTC.

This chain connects TRBV2 to TRBJ1-2; D is undetermined. V gave up 3 bases and J gave up 4 bases, with 9 bases separating them. Germline V gene lookup returns CDR1 SNHLY and CDR2 FYNNEI. This CDR3 is 13 amino acids long. The CDR3 loop reads CASSETSSYGYTF. For the CDR3, the DNA is TGTGCCAGCAGTGAGACATCTTCCTATGGCTACACCTTC. Filled out from reference TRBV2 and TRBJ1-2, the complete variable domain reads EPEVTQTPSHQVTQMGQEVILRCVPISNHLYFYWYRQILGQKVEFLVSFYNNEISEKSEIFDDQFSVERPDGSNFTLKIRSTKLEDSAMYFCASSETSSYGYTFGSGTRLTVV.